This TCR beta chain was documented in a study of cytomegalovirus exposure and HLA in healthy donors. Study-wide findings and caveats: Being indistinguishable, some V segments were excluded, TRBV6-2 and TRBV6-3 among them. Cytomegalovirus association was listed for 164 TCR beta chains. Available immune exposure information covered CMV serostatus only.

Looked up from germline, CDR1 is SNHLY and CDR2 is FYNNEI. Trimming took off 5 bases at V and 6 bases at J, with 13 bases between the two ends. This CDR3 has 13 amino acids. Vbeta (60) and Jbeta (13) primers were used in the PCR. Profiled with immunoSEQ multiplex PCR; TCRdb holds only in-frame clones, not every one. This sample has more than 90,000 clones, with 65% to 90% found just once. This clone showed up just once. The antigen is unknown. The sequence was obtained from a woman in her 70s in good health and CMV-seropositive. This rearrangement joins TRBV2 to TRBJ1-2; TRBD1 might be the D (6 bases). The sequencing sample was made of PBMCs. The CDR3: CASSRGQSDGYTF. CDR3 nucleotide sequence: TGTGCCAGCAGTAGAGGACAGTCCGATGGCTACACCTTC.